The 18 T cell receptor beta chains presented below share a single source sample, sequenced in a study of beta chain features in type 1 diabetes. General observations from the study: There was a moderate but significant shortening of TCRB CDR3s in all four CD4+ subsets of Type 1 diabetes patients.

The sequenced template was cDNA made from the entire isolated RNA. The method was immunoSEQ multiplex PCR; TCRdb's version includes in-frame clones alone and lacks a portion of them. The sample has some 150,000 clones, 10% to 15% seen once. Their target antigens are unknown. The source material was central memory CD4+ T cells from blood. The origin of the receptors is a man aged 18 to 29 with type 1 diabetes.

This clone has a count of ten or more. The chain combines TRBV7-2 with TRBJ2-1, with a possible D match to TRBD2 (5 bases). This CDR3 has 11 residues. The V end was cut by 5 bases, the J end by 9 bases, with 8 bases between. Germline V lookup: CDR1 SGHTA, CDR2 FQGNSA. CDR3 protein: CASSGSGEQFF. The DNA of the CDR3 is TGTGCCAGCAGCGGCAGCGGTGAGCAGTTCTTC.

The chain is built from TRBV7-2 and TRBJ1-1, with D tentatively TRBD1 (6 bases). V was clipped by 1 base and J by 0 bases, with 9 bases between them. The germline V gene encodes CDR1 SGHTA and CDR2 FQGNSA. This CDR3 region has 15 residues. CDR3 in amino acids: CASSLVGGLNTEAFF. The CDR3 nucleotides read TGTGCCAGCAGCTTAGTGGGGGGCCTGAACACTGAAGCTTTCTTT.

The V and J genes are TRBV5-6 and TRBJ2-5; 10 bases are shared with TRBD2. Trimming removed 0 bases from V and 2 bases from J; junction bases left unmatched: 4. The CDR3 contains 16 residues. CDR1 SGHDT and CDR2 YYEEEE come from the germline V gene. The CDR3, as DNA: TGTGCCAGCAGCTTGGGAACTAGCGGGGTACAAGAGACCCAGTACTTC. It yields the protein CASSLGTSGVQETQYF.

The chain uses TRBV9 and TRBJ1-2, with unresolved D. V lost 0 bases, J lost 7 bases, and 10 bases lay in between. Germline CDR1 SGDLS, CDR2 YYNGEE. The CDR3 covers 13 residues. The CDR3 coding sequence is TGTGCCAGCAGCGTAGCCGGGATAAGTGGCTACACCTTC. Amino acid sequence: CASSVAGISGYTF.

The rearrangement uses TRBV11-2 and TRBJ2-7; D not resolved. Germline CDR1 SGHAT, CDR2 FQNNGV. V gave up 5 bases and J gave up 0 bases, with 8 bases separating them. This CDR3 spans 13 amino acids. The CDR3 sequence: CASSHPTSYEQYF. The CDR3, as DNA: TGTGCCAGCAGCCATCCAACCTCCTACGAGCAGTACTTC.

CDR3 DNA sequence: TGTGCCAGCAGTGAGTCCGGGCAGGGTGGCTACACCTTC. This translates into CASSESGQGGYTF. The chain is built from TRBV6-1 and TRBJ1-2, with a tentative D call TRBD1 (5 bases). CDR3 size: 13 residues. CDR1 is MNHNS, CDR2 SASEGT, per germline. Trimming shortened V by 3 bases and J by 7 bases, and 12 bases separated the two germline ends.

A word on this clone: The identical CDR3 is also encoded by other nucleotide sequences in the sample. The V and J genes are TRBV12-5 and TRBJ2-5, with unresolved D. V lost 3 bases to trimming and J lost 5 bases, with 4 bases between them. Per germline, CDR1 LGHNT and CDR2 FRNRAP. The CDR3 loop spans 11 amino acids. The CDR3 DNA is TGTGCTAGTGGTTTAGGGGAGACCCAGTACTTC. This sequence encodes CASGLGETQYF.

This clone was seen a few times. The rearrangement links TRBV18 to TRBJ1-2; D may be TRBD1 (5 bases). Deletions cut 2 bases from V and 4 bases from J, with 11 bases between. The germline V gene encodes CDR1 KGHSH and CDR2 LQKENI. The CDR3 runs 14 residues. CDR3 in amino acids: CASSPRGDTYGYTF. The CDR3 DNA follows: TGTGCCAGCTCACCAAGGGGAGACACCTATGGCTACACCTTC.

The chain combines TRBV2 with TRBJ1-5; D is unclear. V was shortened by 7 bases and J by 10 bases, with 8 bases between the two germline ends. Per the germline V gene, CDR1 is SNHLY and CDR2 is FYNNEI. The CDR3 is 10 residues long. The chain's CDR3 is CASKRLPQHF. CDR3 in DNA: TGTGCCAGCAAAAGACTCCCCCAGCATTTT.

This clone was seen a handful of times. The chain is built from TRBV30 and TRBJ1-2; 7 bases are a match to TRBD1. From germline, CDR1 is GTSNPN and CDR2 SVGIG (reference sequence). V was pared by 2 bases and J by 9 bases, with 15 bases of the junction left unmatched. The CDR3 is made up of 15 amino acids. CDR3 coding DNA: TGTGCCTGGAGTACCTTAGGACAGGCCCTTGATCGCTACACCTTC. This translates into CAWSTLGQALDRYTF.

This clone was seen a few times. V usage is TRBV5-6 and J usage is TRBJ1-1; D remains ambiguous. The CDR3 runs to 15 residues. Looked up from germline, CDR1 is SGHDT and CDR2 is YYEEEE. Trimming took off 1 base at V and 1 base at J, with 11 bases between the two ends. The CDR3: CASSLIWVQNTEAFF. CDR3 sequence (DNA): TGTGCCAGCAGCTTGATTTGGGTCCAGAACACTGAAGCTTTCTTT.

The CDR3 here is CASRFSQGVDEQYF. Here the CDR3 DNA reads TGCGCCAGCAGGTTTTCCCAGGGGGTGGATGAGCAGTACTTC. The chain couples TRBV5-1 to TRBJ2-7; 7 bases are shared with TRBD1. The germline gives CDR1 SGHRS, CDR2 YFSETQ. CDR3 length: 14 amino acids. After removal of 5 bases from V and 7 bases from J, the junction contained 12 bases not matched to a gene.

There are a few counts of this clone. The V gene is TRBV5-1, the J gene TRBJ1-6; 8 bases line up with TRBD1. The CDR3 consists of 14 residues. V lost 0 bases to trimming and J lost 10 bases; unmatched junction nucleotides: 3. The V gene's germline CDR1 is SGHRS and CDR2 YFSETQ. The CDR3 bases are TGCGCCAGCAGCTTGGGGACAGGGAACTCACCCCTCCACTTT. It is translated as CASSLGTGNSPLHF.

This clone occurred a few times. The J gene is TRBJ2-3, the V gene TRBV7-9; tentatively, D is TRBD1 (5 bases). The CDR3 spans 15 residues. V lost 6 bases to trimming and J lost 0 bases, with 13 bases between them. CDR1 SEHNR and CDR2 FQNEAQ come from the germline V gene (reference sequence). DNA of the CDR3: TGTGCCAGCAGTCCAGGGAAGACCAGCACAGATACGCAGTATTTT. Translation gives CASSPGKTSTDTQYF. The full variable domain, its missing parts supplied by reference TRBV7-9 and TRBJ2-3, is DTGVSQNPRHKITKRGQNVTFRCDPISEHNRLYWYRQTLGQGPEFLTYFQNEAQLEKSRLLSDRFSAERPKGSFSTLEIQRTEQGDSAMYLCASSPGKTSTDTQYFGPGTRLTVL.

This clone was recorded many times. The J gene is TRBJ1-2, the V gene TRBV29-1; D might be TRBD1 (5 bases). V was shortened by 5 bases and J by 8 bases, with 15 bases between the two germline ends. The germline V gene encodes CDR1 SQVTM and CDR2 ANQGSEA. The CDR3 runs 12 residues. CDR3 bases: TGCAGCGTTCCCGGGACGGACCAGGGCTACACCTTC. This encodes CSVPGTDQGYTF.

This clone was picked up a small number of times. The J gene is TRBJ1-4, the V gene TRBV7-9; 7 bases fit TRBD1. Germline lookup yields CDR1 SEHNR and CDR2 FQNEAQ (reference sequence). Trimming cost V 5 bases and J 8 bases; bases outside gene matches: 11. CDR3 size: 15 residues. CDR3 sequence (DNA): TGTGCCAGCAGCAAACCCAGACAGGGTCCCGAAAAACTGTTTTTT. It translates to CASSKPRQGPEKLFF. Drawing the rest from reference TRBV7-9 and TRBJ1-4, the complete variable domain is DTGVSQNPRHKITKRGQNVTFRCDPISEHNRLYWYRQTLGQGPEFLTYFQNEAQLEKSRLLSDRFSAERPKGSFSTLEIQRTEQGDSAMYLCASSKPRQGPEKLFFGSGTQLSVL.

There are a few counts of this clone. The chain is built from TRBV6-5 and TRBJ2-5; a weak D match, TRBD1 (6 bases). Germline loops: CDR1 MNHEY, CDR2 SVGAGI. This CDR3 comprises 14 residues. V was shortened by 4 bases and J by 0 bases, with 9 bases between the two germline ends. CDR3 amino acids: CASSFRTDQETQYF. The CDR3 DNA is TGTGCCAGCAGTTTTAGGACAGACCAAGAGACCCAGTACTTC.

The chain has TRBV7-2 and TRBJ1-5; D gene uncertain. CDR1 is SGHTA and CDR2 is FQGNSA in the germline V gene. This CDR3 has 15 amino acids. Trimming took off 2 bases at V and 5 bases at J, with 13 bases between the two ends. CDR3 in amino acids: CASSLIRTVDQPQHF. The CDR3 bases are TGTGCCAGCAGCTTAATCCGGACCGTTGATCAGCCCCAGCATTTT. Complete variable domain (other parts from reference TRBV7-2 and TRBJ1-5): GAGVSQSPSNKVTEKGKDVELRCDPISGHTALYWYRQSLGQGLEFLIYFQGNSAPDKSGLPSDRFSAERTGGSVSTLTIQRTQQEDSAVYLCASSLIRTVDQPQHFGDGTRLSIL.